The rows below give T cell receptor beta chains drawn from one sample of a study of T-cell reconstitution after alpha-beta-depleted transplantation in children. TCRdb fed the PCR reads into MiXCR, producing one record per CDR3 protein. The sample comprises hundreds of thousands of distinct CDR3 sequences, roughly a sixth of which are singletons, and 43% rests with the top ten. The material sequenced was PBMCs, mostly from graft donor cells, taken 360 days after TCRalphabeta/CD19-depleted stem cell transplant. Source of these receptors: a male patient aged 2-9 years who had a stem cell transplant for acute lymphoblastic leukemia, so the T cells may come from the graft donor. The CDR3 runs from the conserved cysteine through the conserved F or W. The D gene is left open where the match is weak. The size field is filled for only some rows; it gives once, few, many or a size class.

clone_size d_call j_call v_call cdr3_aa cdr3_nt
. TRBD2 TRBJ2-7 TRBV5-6 CASRATGGSYEQYF TGTGCCAGCAGAGCCACGGGAGGGTCCTACGAGCAGTACTTC
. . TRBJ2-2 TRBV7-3 CASSLGGSNTGELFF TGTGCCAGCAGCTTGGGCGGATCGAACACCGGGGAGCTGTTTTTT
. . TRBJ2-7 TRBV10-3 CAARTGGGSSYEQYF TGTGCCGCTAGAACAGGGGGGGGCAGTTCCTACGAGCAGTACTTC
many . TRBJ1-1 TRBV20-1 CSARETENTEAFF TGCAGTGCTAGAGAGACCGAGAACACTGAAGCTTTCTTT
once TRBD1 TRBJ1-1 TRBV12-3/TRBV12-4 CASSTDRGSTEAFF TGTGCCAGCAGTACCGACAGGGGTAGTACTGAAGCTTTCTTT
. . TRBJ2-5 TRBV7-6 CASSLFSYQETQYF TGTGCCAGCAGCTTATTCTCATACCAAGAGACCCAGTACTTC
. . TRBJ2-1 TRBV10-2 CASSEGDAGIGREQFF TGCGCCAGCAGTGAAGGGGACGCTGGGATAGGGCGTGAGCAGTTCTTC
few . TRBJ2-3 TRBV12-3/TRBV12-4 CASSISGADTQYF TGTGCCAGCAGTATCTCAGGGGCGGATACGCAGTATTTT
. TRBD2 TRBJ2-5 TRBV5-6 CASSGSKRGAETQYF TGTGCCAGCAGCGGTAGTAAGCGGGGCGCGGAGACCCAGTACTTC
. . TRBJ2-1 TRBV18 CASSLRDTEQFF TGTGCCAGCTCCCTAAGGGACACCGAGCAGTTCTTC
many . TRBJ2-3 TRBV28 CASSTRESTDTQYF TGTGCCAGCAGCACGAGGGAGAGCACAGATACGCAGTATTTT
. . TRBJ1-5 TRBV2 CASSEVGGQSNQPQHF TGTGCCAGCAGTGAAGTGGGGGGCCAAAGCAATCAGCCCCAGCATTTT
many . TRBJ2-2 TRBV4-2 CASSRHQGTKGTGELFF TGTGCCAGCAGCCGCCATCAGGGAACGAAGGGCACCGGGGAGCTGTTTTTT
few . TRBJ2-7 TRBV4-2 CASSQDRYGETYEQYF TGTGCCAGCAGCCAAGATCGGTACGGGGAAACCTACGAGCAGTACTTC
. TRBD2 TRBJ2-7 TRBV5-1 CASSFVSSGTPYEQYF TGCGCCAGCAGCTTTGTCTCTAGCGGGACTCCCTACGAGCAGTACTTC
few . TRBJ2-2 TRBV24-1 CATSDSGPDPYTGELFF TGTGCCACCAGTGATTCTGGACCGGACCCATACACCGGGGAGCTGTTTTTT
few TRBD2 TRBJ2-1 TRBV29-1 CSVAGTSGRANYEQFF TGCAGCGTCGCCGGGACTAGCGGGAGGGCCAACTATGAGCAGTTCTTC
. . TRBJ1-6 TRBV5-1 CASSLETDGSPLHF TGCGCCAGCAGCTTGGAAACGGACGGGTCACCCCTCCACTTT
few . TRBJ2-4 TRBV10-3 CAISVSGGGQENIQYF TGTGCCATCAGTGTGTCCGGGGGCGGCCAAGAAAACATTCAGTACTTC
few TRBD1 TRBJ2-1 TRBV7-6 CASSLIWTGYNEQFF TGTGCCAGCAGCTTAATCTGGACAGGTTACAATGAGCAGTTCTTC
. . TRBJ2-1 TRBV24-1 CATSEPTSVDNEQFF TGTGCCACCAGTGAACCTACCTCAGTGGACAATGAGCAGTTCTTC
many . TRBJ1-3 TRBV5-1 CASSLATADIGNTIYF TGCGCCAGCAGCTTGGCGACAGCGGACATTGGAAACACCATATATTTT